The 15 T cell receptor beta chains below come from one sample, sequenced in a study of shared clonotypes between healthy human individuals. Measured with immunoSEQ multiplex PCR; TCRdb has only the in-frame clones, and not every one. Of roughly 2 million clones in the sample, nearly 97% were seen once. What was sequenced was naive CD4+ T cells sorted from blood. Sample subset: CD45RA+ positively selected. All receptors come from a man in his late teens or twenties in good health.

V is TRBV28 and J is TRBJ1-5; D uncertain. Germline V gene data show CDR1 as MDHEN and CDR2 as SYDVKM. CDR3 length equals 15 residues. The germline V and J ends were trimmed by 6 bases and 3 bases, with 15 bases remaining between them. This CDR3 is CASRHPGSVNQPQHF. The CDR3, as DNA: TGTGCCAGCAGACACCCCGGGAGCGTCAATCAGCCCCAGCATTTT.

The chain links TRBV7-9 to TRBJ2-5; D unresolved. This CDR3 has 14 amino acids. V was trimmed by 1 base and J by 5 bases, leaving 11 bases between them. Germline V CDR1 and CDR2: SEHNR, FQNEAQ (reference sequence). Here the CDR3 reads CASSLVTMGETQYF. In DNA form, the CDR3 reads TGTGCCAGCAGCTTAGTAACCATGGGGGAGACCCAGTACTTC. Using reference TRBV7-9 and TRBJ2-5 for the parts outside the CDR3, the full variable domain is DTGVSQNPRHKITKRGQNVTFRCDPISEHNRLYWYRQTLGQGPEFLTYFQNEAQLEKSRLLSDRFSAERPKGSFSTLEIQRTEQGDSAMYLCASSLVTMGETQYFGPGTRLLVL.

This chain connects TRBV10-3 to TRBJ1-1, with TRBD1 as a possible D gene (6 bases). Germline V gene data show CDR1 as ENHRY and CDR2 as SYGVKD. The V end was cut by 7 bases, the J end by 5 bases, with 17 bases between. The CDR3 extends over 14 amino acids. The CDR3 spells CAITRSGARTEAFF. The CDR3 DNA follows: TGTGCCATCACCCGCTCAGGGGCGAGGACTGAAGCTTTCTTT.

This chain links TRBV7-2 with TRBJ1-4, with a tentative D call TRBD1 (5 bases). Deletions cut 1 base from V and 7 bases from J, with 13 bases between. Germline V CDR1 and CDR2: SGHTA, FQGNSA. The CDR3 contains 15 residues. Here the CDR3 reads CASSLEFQGSEKLFF. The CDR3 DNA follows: TGTGCCAGCAGCTTAGAATTCCAGGGTAGTGAAAAACTGTTTTTT.

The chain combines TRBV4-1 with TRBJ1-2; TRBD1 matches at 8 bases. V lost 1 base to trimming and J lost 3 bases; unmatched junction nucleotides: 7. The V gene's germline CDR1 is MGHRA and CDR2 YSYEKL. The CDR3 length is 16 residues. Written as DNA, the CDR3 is TGCGCCAGCAGCCAAGGGACAGGGCGAAGGGACTATGGCTACACCTTC. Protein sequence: CASSQGTGRRDYGYTF.

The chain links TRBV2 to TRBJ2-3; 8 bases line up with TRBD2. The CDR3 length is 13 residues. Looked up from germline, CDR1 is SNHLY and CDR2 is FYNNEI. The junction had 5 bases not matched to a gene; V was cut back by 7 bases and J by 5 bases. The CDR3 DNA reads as TGTGCCAGCACGGGGGGGGTTGAAGATACGCAGTATTTT. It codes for CASTGGVEDTQYF. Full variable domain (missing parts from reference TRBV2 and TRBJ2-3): EPEVTQTPSHQVTQMGQEVILRCVPISNHLYFYWYRQILGQKVEFLVSFYNNEISEKSEIFDDQFSVERPDGSNFTLKIRSTKLEDSAMYFCASTGGVEDTQYFGPGTRLTVL.

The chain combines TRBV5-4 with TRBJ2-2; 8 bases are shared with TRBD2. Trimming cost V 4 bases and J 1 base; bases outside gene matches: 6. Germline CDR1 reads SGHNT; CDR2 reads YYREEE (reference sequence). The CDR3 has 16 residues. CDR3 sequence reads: CASSLGGGLNTGELFF. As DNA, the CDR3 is TGTGCCAGCAGCCTCGGGGGGGGCCTGAACACCGGGGAGCTGTTTTTT.

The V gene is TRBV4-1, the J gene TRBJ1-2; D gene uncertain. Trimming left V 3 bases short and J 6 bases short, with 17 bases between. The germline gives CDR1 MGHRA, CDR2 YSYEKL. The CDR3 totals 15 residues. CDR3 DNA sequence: TGCGCCAGCAGCCATAAAGGGAGAGAGCACGATGGCTACACCTTC. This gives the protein CASSHKGREHDGYTF.

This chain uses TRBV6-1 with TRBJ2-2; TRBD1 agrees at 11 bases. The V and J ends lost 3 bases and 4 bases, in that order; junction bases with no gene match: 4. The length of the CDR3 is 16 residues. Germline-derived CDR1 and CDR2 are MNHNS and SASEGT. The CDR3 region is CASSDAGTGGTGELFF. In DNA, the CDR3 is TGTGCCAGCAGTGACGCCGGGACAGGGGGCACCGGGGAGCTGTTTTTT.

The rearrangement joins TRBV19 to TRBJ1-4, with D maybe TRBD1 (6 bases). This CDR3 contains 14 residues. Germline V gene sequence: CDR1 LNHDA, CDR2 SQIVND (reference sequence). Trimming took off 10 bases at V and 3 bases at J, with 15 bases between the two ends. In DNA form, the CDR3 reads TGTGCCACCAATCCCAGGGGTCCTAATGAAAAACTGTTTTTT. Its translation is CATNPRGPNEKLFF.

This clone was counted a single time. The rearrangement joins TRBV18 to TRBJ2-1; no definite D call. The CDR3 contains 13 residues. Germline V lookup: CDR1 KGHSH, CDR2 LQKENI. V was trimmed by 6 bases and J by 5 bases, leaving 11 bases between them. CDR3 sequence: CASSLSWNNEQFF. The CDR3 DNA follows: TGTGCCAGCTCCCTCAGTTGGAACAATGAGCAGTTCTTC.

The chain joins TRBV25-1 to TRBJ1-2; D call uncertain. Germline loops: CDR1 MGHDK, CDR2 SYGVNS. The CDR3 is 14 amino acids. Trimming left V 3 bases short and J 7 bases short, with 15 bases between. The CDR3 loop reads CASSDLQILGGYTF. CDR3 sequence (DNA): TGTGCCAGCAGTGATTTACAGATCCTCGGTGGCTACACCTTC.

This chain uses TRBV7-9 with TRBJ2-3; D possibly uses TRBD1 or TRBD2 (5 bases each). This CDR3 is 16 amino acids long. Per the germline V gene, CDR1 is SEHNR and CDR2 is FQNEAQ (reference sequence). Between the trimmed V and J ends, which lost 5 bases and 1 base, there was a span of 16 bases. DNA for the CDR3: TGTGCCAGCAGCCCTCGGAGGCAGGGAGGCACAGATACGCAGTATTTT. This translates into CASSPRRQGGTDTQYF.

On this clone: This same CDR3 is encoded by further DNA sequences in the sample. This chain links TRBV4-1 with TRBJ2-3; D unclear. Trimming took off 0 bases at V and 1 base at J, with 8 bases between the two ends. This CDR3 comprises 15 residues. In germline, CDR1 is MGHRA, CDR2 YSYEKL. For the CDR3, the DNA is TGCGCCAGCAGCCAAGATGGCGGAGGCACAGATACGCAGTATTTT. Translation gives CASSQDGGGTDTQYF.

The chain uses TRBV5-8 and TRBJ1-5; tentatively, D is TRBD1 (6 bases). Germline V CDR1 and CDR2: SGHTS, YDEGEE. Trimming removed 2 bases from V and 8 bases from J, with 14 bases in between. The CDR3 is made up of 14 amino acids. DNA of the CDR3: TGTGCCAGCAGCTTTTCCAGGGGTGGGAAGCCCCAGCATTTT. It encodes CASSFSRGGKPQHF.